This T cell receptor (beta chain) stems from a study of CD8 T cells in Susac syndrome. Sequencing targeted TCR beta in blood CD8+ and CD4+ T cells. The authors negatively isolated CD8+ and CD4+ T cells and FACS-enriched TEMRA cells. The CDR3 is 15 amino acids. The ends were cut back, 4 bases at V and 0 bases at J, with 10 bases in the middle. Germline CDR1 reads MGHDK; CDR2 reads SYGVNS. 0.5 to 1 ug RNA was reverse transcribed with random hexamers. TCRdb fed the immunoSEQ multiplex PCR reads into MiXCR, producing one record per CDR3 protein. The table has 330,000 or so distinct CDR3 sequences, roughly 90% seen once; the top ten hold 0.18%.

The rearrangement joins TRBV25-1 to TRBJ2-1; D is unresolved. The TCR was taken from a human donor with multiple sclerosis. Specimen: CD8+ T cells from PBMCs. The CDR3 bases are TGTGCCAGCAGTGGAAGCCTGAGCTCCTACAATGAGCAGTTCTTC. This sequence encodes CASSGSLSSYNEQFF.